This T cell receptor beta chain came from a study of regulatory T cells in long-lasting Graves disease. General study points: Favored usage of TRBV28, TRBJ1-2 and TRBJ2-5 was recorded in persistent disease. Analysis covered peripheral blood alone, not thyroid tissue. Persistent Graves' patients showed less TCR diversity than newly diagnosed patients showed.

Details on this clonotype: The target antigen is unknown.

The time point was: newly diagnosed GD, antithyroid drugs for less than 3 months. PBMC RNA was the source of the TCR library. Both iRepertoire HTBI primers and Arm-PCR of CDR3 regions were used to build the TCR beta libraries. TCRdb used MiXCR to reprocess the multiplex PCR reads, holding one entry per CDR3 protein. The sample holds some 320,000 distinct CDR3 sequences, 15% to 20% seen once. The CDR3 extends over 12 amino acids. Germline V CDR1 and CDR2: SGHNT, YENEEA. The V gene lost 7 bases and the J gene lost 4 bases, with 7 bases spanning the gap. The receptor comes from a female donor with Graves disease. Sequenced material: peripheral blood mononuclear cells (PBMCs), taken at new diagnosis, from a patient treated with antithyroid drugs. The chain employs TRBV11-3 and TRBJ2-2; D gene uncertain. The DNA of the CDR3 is TGTGCCAGCACCAAAAGCACCGGGGAGCTGTTTTTT. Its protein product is CASTKSTGELFF.